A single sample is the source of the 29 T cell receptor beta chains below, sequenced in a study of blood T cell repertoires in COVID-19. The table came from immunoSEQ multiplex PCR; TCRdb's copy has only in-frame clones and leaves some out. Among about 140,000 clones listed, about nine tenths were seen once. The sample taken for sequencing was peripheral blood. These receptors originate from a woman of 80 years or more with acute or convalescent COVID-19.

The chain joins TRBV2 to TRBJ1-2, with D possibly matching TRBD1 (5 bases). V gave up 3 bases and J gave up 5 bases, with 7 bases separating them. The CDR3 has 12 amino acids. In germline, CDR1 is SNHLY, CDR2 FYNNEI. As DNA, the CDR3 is TGTGCCAGCAGTGAGACAGAGTATGGCTACACCTTC. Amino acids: CASSETEYGYTF.

The CDR3 bases are TGTGCCAGCAGCTTAAGAGGGACATCTAACTATGGCTACACCTTC. Translation gives CASSLRGTSNYGYTF. This sequence joins TRBV7-3 and TRBJ1-2; D might be TRBD1 (6 bases). Germline V gene data show CDR1 as SGHTA and CDR2 as FQGTGA. The CDR3 is made up of 15 amino acids. V was pared by 1 base and J by 0 bases, with 9 bases between.

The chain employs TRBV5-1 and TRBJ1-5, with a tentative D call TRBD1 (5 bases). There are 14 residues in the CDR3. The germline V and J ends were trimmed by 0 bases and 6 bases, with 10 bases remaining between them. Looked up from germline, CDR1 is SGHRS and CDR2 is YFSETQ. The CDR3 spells CASSLEGAGQPQHF. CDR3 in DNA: TGCGCCAGCAGCTTGGAAGGGGCTGGTCAGCCCCAGCATTTT.

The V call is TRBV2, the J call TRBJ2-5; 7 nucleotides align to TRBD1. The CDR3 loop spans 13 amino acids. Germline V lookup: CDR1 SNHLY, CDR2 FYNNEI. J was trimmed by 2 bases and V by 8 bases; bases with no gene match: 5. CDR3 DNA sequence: TGTGCCAGCGGCTTGGGACAGCAAGAGACCCAGTACTTC. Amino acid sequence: CASGLGQQETQYF.

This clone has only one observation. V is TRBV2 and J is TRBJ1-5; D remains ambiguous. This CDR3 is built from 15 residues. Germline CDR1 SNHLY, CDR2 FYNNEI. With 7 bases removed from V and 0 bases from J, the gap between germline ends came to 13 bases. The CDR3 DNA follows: TGTGCCAGCACCACCGACAAGTATAGCAATCAGCCCCAGCATTTT. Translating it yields CASTTDKYSNQPQHF.

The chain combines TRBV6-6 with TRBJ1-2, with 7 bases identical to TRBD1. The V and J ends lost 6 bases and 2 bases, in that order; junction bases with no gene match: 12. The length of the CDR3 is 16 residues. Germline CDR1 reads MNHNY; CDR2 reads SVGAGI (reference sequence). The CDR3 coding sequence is TGTGCCAGCAGGAAGGACAGGAGCCGACTAAACTATGGCTACACCTTC. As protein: CASRKDRSRLNYGYTF.

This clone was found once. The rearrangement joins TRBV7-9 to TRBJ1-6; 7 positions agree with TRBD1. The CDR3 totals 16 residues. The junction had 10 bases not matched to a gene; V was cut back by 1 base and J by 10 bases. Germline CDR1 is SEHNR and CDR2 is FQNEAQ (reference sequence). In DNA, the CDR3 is TGTGCCAGCAGCTTAGTACAGGGGCCATCAGAATCACCCCTCCACTTT. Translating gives CASSLVQGPSESPLHF.

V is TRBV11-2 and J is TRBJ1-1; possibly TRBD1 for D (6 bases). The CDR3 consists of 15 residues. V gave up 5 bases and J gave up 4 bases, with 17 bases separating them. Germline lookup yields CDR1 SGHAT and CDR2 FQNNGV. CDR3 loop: CASSRGGGWSTEAFF. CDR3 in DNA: TGTGCCAGCAGCCGGGGAGGGGGGTGGAGCACTGAAGCTTTCTTT.

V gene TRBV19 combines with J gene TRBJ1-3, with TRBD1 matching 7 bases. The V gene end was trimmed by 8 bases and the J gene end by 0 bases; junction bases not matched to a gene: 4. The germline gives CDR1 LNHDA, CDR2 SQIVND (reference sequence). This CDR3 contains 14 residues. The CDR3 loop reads CASGTAFSGNTIYF. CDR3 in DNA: TGTGCCAGTGGGACAGCTTTCTCTGGAAACACCATATATTTT.

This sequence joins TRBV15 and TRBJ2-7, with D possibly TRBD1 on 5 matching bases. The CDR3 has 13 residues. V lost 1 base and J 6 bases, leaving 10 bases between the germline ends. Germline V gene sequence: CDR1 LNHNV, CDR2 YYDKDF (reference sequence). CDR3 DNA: TGTGCCACCAGCAGAGTCAGGGCGACCGAGCAGTACTTC. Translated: CATSRVRATEQYF.

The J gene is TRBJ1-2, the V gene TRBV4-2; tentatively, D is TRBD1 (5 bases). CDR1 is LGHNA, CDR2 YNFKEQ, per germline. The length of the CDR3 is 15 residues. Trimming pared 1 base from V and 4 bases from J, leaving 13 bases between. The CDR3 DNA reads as TGTGCCAGCAGCCAAGCCGGCCGAGACAGCTATGGCTACACCTTC. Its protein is CASSQAGRDSYGYTF.

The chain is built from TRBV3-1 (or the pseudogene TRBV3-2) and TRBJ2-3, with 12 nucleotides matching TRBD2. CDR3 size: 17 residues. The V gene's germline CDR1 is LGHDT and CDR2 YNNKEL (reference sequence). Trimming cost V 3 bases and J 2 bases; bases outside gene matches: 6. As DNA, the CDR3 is TGTGCCAGCAGCCAGCCGACTAGCGGGGGAGACACAGATACGCAGTATTTT. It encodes CASSQPTSGGDTDTQYF.

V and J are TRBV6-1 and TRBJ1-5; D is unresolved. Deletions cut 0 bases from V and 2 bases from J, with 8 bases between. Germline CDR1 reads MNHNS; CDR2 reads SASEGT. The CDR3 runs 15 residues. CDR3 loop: CASSEAGWGNQPQHF. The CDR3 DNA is TGTGCCAGCAGTGAAGCGGGCTGGGGCAATCAGCCCCAGCATTTT.

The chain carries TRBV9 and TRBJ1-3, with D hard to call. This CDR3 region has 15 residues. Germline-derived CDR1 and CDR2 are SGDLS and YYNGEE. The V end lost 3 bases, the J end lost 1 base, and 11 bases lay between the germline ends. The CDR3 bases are TGTGCCAGCAGCGCCCGACACACATCTGGAAACACCATATATTTT. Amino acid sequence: CASSARHTSGNTIYF. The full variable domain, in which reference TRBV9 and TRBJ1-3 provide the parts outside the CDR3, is DSGVTQTPKHLITATGQRVTLRCSPRSGDLSVYWYQQSLDQGLQFLIQYYNGEERAKGNILERFSAQQFPDLHSELNLSSLELGDSALYFCASSARHTSGNTIYFGEGSWLTVV.

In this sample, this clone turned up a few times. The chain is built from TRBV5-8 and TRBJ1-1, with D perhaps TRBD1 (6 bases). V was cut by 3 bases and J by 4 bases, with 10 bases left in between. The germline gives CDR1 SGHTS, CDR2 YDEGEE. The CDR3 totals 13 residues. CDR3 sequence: CASSWGGLTEAFF. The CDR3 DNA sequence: TGTGCCAGCAGCTGGGGGGGCCTCACTGAAGCTTTCTTT.

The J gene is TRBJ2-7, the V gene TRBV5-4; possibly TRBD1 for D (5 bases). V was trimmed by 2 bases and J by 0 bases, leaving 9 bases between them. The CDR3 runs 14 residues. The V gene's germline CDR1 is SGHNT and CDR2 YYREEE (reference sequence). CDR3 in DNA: TGTGCCAGCAGCTTACCAGGGCTCTCCTACGAGCAGTACTTC. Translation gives CASSLPGLSYEQYF. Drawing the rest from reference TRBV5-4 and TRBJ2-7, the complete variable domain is ETGVTQSPTHLIKTRGQQVTLRCSSQSGHNTVSWYQQALGQGPQFIFQYYREEENGRGNFPPRFSGLQFPNYSSELNVNALELDDSALYLCASSLPGLSYEQYFGPGTRLTVT.

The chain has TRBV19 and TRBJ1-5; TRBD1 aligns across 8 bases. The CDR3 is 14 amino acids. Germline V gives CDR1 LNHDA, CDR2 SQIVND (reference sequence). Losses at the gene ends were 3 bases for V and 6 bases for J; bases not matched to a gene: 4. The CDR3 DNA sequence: TGTGCCAGTAGTATCCTAGGACAGGGTCAGCCCCAGCATTTT. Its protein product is CASSILGQGQPQHF.

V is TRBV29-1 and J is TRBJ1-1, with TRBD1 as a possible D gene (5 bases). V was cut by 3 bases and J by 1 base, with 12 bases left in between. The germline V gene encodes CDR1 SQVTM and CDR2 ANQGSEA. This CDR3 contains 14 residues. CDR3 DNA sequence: TGCAGCGTTGAGTCTCAGGGCGGGAACACTGAAGCTTTCTTT. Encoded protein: CSVESQGGNTEAFF.

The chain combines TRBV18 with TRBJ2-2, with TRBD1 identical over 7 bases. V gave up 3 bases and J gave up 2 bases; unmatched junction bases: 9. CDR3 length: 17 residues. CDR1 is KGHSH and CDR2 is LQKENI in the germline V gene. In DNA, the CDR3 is TGTGCCAGCTCACCCCGCTTAGTAGGGGGCAACACCGGGGAGCTGTTTTTT. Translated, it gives CASSPRLVGGNTGELFF.

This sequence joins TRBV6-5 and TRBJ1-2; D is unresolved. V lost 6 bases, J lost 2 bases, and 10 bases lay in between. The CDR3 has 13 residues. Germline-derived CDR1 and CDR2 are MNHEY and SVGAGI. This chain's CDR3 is CASSPTKNYGYTF. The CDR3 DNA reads TGTGCCAGCAGCCCCACAAAAAACTATGGCTACACCTTC.

The CDR3, as DNA: TGTGCCAGCAGCTTAGCGGGAACAGGGGAAAAGGGTGGCTACACCTTC. It translates to CASSLAGTGEKGGYTF. The chain combines TRBV7-9 with TRBJ1-2; 7 bases match TRBD1. In germline, CDR1 is SEHNR, CDR2 FQNEAQ (reference sequence). V was pared by 0 bases and J by 7 bases, with 11 bases of the junction left unmatched. The CDR3 extends over 16 amino acids.

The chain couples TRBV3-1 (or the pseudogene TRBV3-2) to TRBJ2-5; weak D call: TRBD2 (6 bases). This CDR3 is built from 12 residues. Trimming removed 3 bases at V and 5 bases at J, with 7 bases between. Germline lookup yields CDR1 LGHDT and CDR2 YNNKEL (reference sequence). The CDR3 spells CASSHAGETQYF. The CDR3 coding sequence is TGTGCCAGCAGCCACGCGGGGGAGACCCAGTACTTC.

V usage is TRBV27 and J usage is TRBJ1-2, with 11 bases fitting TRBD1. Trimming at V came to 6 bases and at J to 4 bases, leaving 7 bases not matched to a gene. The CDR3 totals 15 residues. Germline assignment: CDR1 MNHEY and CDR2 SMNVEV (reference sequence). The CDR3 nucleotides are TGTGCCAGCAGCCGAGCCGGGACAGGGGGCTATGGCTACACCTTC. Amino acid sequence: CASSRAGTGGYGYTF.

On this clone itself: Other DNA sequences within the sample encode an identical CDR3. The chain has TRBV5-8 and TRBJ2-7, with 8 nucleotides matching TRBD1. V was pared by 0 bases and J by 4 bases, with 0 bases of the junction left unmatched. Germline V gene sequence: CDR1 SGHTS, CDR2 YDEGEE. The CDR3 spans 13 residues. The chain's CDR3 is CASSLDRGYEQYF. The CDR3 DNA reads TGTGCCAGCAGCTTGGACAGGGGGTACGAGCAGTACTTC.

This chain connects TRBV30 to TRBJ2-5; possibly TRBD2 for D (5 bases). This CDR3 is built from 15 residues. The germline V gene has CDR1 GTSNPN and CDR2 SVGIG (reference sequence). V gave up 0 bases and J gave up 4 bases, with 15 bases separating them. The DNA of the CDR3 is TGTGCCTGGAGTGTTTTGTCTTACGCGGGAGAGACCCAGTACTTC. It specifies CAWSVLSYAGETQYF.

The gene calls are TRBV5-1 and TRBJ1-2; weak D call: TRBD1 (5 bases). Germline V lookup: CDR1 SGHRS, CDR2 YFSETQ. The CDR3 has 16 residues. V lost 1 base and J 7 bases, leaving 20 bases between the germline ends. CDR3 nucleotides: TGCGCCAGCAGCTTGAATGGGGAGGGGACGGAGATTGGCTACACCTTC. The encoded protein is CASSLNGEGTEIGYTF.

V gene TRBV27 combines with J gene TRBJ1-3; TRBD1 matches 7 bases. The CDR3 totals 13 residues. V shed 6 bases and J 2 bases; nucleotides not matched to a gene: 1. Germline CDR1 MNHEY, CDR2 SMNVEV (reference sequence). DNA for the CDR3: TGTGCCAGCAGCGGGACAGCTGGAAACACCATATATTTT. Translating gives CASSGTAGNTIYF.

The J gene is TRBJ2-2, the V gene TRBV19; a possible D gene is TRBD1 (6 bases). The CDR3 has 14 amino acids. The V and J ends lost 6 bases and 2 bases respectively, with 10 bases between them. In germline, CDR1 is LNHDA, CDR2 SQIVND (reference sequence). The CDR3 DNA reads TGTGCCAGTAGCAGGGGACAAAACACCGGGGAGCTGTTTTTT. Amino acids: CASSRGQNTGELFF.

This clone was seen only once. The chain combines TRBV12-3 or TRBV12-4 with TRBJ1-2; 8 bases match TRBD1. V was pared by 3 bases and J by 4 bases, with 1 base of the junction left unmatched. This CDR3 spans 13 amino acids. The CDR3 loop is CASSFTGGYGYTF. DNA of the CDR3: TGTGCCAGCAGTTTCACAGGGGGCTATGGCTACACCTTC.